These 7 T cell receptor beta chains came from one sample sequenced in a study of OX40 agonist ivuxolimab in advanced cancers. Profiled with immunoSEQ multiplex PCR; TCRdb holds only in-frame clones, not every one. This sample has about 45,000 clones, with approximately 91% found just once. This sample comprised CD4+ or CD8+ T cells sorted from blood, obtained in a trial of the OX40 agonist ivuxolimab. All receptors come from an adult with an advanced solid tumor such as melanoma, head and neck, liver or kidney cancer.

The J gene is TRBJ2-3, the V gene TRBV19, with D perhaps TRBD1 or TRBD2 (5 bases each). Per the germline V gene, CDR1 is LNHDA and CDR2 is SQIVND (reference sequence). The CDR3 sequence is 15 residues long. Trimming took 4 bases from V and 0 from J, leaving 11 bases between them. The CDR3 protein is CASSRGAHSTDTQYF. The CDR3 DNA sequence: TGTGCCAGTAGTAGAGGGGCCCATAGCACAGATACGCAGTATTTT.

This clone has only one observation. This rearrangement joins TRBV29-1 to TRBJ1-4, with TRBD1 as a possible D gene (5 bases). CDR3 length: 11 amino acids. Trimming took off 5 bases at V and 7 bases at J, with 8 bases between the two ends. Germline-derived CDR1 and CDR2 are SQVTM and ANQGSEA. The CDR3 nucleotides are TGCAGCGTTAGGGACGGTGAAAAACTGTTTTTT. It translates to CSVRDGEKLFF.

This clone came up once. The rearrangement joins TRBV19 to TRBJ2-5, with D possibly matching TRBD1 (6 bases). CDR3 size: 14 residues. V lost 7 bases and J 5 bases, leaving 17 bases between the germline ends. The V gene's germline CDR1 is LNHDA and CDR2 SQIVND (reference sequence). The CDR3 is CASKIQGEGETQYF. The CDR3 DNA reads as TGTGCCAGTAAAATACAGGGCGAGGGGGAGACCCAGTACTTC.

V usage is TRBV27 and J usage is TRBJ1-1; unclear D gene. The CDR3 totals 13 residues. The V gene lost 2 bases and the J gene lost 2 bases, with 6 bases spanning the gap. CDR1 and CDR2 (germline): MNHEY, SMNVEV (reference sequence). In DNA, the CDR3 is TGTGCCAGCAGTTTAGACGTCAACACTGAAGCTTTCTTT. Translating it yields CASSLDVNTEAFF.

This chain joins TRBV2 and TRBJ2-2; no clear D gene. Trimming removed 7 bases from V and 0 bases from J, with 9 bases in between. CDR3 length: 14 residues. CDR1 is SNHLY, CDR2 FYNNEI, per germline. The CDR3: CASNPEANTGELFF. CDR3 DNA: TGTGCCAGCAACCCCGAAGCGAACACCGGGGAGCTGTTTTTT.

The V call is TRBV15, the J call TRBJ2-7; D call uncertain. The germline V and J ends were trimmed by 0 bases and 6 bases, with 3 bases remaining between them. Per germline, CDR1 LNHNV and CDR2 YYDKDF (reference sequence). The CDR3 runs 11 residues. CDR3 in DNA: TGTGCCACCAGCAGAGATCTCGAGCAGTACTTC. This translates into CATSRDLEQYF. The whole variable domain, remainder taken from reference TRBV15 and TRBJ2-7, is DAMVIQNPRYQVTQFGKPVTLSCSQTLNHNVMYWYQQKSSQAPKLLFHYYDKDFNNEADTPDNFQSRRPNTSFCFLDIRSPGLGDTAMYLCATSRDLEQYFGPGTRLTVT.

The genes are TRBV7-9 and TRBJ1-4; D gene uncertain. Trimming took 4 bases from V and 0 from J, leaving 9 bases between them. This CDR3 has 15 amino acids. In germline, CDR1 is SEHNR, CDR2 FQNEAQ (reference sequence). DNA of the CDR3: TGTGCCAGCAGCTCACGCGATGCAACTAATGAAAAACTGTTTTTT. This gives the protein CASSSRDATNEKLFF.